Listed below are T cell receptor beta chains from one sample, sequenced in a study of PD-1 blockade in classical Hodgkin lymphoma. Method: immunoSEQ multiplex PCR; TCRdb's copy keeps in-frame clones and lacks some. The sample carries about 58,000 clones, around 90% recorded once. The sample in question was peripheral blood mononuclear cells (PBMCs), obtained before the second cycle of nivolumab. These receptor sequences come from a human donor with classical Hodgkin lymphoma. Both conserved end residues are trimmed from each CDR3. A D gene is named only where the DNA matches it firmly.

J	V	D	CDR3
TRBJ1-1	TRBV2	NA	ASRERGGMNTEAF
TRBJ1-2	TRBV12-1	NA	ASGACFYGYT
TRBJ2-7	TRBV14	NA	ASSPAGGPSG
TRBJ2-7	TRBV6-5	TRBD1	ASRSLTGSIEQY
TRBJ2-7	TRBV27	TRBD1	ASSFGQGAFEQY
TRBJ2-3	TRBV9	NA	ASSVSTSTDTQY
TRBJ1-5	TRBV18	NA	ASSPQEGINQPQH
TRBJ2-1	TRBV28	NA	ASSLVGGYNEQF
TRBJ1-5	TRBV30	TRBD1	AWTGGINQPQH
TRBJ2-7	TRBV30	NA	AWSVFDGPYEQY
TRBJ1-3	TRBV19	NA	ASSKELSGNTIY
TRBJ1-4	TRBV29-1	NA	SVVDEEKLF
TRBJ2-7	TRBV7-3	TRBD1	ASSRTGTSYEQY
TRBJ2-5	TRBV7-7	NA	ASSLGGLGLKETQY
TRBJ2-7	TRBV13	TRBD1	ASSLMLAGTGQNYEQY
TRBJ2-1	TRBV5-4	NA	ASSLDRHLETEQF
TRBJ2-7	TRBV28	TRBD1	ASSPRQGSTTYEQY
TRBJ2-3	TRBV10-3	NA	AISWGADGTDTQY
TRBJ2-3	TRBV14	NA	ASSQDEGVVDTQY
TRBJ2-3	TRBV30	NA	AWMGVGGPDTQY
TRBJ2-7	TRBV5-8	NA	ASSSDSLSYEQY
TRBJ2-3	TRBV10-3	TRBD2	AISVETSGLDTQY
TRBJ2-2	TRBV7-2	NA	ASSSQDYHTGELF
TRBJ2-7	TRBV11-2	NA	ASSSSPSALDEQY
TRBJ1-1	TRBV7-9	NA	ASSPDPGLNTEAF
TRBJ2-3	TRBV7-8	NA	ASSSTRAGRDTQY
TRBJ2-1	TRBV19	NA	ASRISYNEQF
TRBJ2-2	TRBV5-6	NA	ASSPEGGLGTGELF
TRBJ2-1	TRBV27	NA	ASSLAFYNEQF